A selection of T cell receptor beta chains follows, all from one sample in a study of sequential checkpoint blockade in melanoma. The protocol was immunoSEQ multiplex PCR, while the TCRdb copy is restricted to in-frame clones and leaves out a portion. Counted here are 20,000 to 25,000 clones, roughly 82% occurring once; the ten biggest clones make up around 10%. The sample here was CD8+ T cells sorted from blood (inferred from file names), taken from a patient given nivolumab and ipilimumab in sequence. The receptors here all came from a human donor with melanoma. CDR3s include the opening cysteine and the closing phenylalanine or tryptophan. D genes are given only for firm matches. Not every row has a clone size; where given, it reads once, few, many or a size class.

d_gene	j_gene	v_gene	abundance	CDR3aa	CDR3nt
.	TRBJ2-5	TRBV5-1	.	CASSLTPAGRETQYF	TGCGCCAGCAGCTTAACCCCAGCAGGGAGGGAGACCCAGTACTTC
.	TRBJ1-2	TRBV27	.	CASRGRLSHGYTF	TGTGCCAGCAGGGGCAGGTTATCACATGGCTACACCTTC
.	TRBJ1-5	TRBV30	.	CAWSKVGGRSNQPQHF	TGTGCCTGGAGTAAGGTTGGGGGCAGGAGCAATCAGCCCCAGCATTTT
.	TRBJ1-4	TRBV19	once	CASSIHRAGEKLFF	TGTGCCAGTAGTATCCACAGGGCCGGCGAAAAACTGTTTTTT
TRBD2	TRBJ2-1	TRBV5-1	.	CASSYSGVTYNEQFF	TGCGCCAGCAGCTATAGCGGGGTCACCTACAATGAGCAGTTCTTC
.	TRBJ1-1	TRBV11-1	.	CASSREMNTEAFF	TGTGCCAGCAGTCGGGAGATGAACACTGAAGCTTTCTTT
TRBD2	TRBJ2-1	TRBV27	.	CASSLLSPSGASVQFF	TGTGCCAGCAGTTTATTATCGCCTAGCGGGGCCTCGGTGCAGTTCTTC
.	TRBJ2-1	TRBV7-2	.	CASSLVGSGIDEQFF	TGTGCCAGCAGCTTAGTGGGGTCCGGGATCGATGAGCAGTTCTTC
.	TRBJ2-2	TRBV6-9	.	CASWAFTGELFF	TGTGCCAGTTGGGCCTTCACCGGGGAGCTGTTTTTT
TRBD1	TRBJ1-1	TRBV28	.	CASRDSRGISTEAFF	TGTGCCAGCAGGGACTCCAGGGGGATAAGCACTGAAGCTTTCTTT
.	TRBJ1-5	TRBV21-1	few	CASKQINQPQHF	TGTGCCAGCAAACAGATCAATCAGCCCCAGCATTTT
TRBD1	TRBJ1-2	TRBV7-9	.	CASSIMGQGNYGYTF	TGTGCCAGCAGCATAATGGGACAGGGTAACTATGGCTACACCTTC
TRBD1	TRBJ1-1	TRBV6-5	.	CASSSQSGTGSEAFF	TGTGCCAGCAGTTCCCAGAGCGGGACAGGGTCCGAAGCTTTCTTT
.	TRBJ2-7	TRBV18	.	CASSPPGGSYEQYF	TGTGCCAGCTCACCACCGGGGGGTTCCTACGAGCAGTACTTC
TRBD2	TRBJ2-3	TRBV19	.	CASSKGLALSTDTQYF	TGTGCCAGTAGTAAGGGACTAGCGCTCAGCACAGATACGCAGTATTTT
TRBD1	TRBJ2-3	TRBV19	.	CASMRQGASTDTQYF	TGTGCCAGTATGAGACAGGGGGCGAGCACAGATACGCAGTATTTT